The subject of this entry is one TCR beta chain. The protocol was immunoSEQ multiplex PCR, while the TCRdb copy is restricted to in-frame clones and leaves out a portion. The sample carries roughly 15,000 clones, 65% to 85% recorded once. This CDR3 region has 16 residues. Germline assignment: CDR1 SGHAT and CDR2 FQDESV (reference sequence). V shed 4 bases and J 4 bases; nucleotides not matched to a gene: 4. Sampled 1 year posttransplant, controls received myeloablative marrow transplants, methotrexate and a calcineurin inhibitor. The entry originates in a study of T cells after posttransplantation cyclophosphamide.

The sequence derives from a male patient in his 30s who received an allogeneic stem cell transplant from an unrelated donor, was CMV-positive, and had acute and chronic GVHD. T cells may partly derive from the graft donor. This chain links TRBV11-1 with TRBJ2-1; TRBD2 agrees at 13 bases. The source was PBMCs, collected 410 to 450 days after allogeneic stem cell transplant with calcineurin inhibitor and methotrexate. CDR3 bases: TGTGCCAGCAGCTCCCCGGGACTAGCGGGATACAATGAGCAGTTCTTC. Its translation: CASSSPGLAGYNEQFF.